The sequence of this T cell receptor beta chain was determined in a study of technical replicates of blood from a handful of donors. Germline V gene data show CDR1 as LNHNV and CDR2 as YYDKDF (reference sequence). The CDR3 spans 18 residues. V was clipped by 0 bases and J by 1 base, with 13 bases between them. The count of this clone is one. Only in-frame clones appear in the TCRdb table, and some are missing; sequencing was by immunoSEQ multiplex PCR. Of around 78,000 clones in the sample, roughly 94% were seen once. Sequencing was carried out using T cells isolated from PBMCs. The rearrangement joins TRBV15 to TRBJ2-6; D may be TRBD1 (5 bases). The clonotype comes from a human donor in good health. The CDR3 protein is CATSRDPGPPSGANVLTF. The DNA for the CDR3 is TGTGCCACCAGCAGAGATCCAGGGCCCCCTTCTGGGGCCAACGTCCTGACTTTC.